These 31 T cell receptor beta chains were all obtained from the same sample, sequenced in a study of cytomegalovirus exposure and HLA in healthy donors. The protocol was immunoSEQ multiplex PCR, while the TCRdb copy is restricted to in-frame clones and leaves out a portion. The table shows tens of thousands of clones, with around nine tenths occurring only once. What was sequenced was PBMCs. These TCRs come from a young man in good health and CMV-seronegative.

This sequence joins TRBV5-1 and TRBJ2-7; 8 bases match TRBD1. CDR1 SGHRS and CDR2 YFSETQ come from the germline V gene. V lost 4 bases, J lost 6 bases, and 6 bases stayed unmatched. The CDR3 is 13 residues long. CDR3 nucleotides: TGCGCCAGCAGCCCGTCGGGACAGGCCGAGCAGTACTTC. Translation gives CASSPSGQAEQYF.

V is TRBV11-2 and J is TRBJ2-1, with 11 bases identical to TRBD2. Per germline, CDR1 SGHAT and CDR2 FQNNGV. J gave up 7 bases and V 4 bases, and 6 bases lay outside the gene matches. The CDR3 extends over 15 amino acids. The CDR3 spells CASSSLAGGGNEQFF. CDR3 DNA sequence: TGTGCCAGCAGCTCTTTAGCGGGAGGGGGGAATGAGCAGTTCTTC.

The chain carries TRBV7-9 and TRBJ1-1; the D is unclear. Trimming left V 5 bases short and J 5 bases short, with 12 bases between. The CDR3 extends over 13 amino acids. Germline loops: CDR1 SEHNR, CDR2 FQNEAQ (reference sequence). The CDR3 DNA reads TGTGCCAGCAGCCCCCCGGGTTATACTGAAGCTTTCTTT. Translated: CASSPPGYTEAFF.

The rearrangement joins TRBV18 to TRBJ2-2; D gene ambiguous. V shed 2 bases and J shed 4 bases, with 8 bases lying between them. Germline V gene data show CDR1 as KGHSH and CDR2 as LQKENI. This CDR3 spans 14 amino acids. CDR3: CASSPYSSTGELFF. DNA of the CDR3: TGTGCCAGCTCACCATATTCCAGCACCGGGGAGCTGTTTTTT.

This chain uses TRBV7-2 with TRBJ2-2, with D unclear. CDR1 SGHTA and CDR2 FQGNSA come from the germline V gene. V shed 2 bases and J shed 1 base, with 5 bases lying between them. This CDR3 region has 14 residues. In nucleotides, the CDR3 is TGTGCCAGCAGCTTACCCGGGAACACCGGGGAGCTGTTTTTT. This encodes CASSLPGNTGELFF. The entire variable domain, with the rest obtained from reference TRBV7-2 and TRBJ2-2, is as follows: GAGVSQSPSNKVTEKGKDVELRCDPISGHTALYWYRQSLGQGLEFLIYFQGNSAPDKSGLPSDRFSAERTGGSVSTLTIQRTQQEDSAVYLCASSLPGNTGELFFGEGSRLTVL.

The J gene is TRBJ2-5, the V gene TRBV5-1; weak D call: TRBD2 (6 bases). The CDR3 extends over 13 amino acids. The V end was cut by 4 bases, the J end by 2 bases, with 9 bases between. Germline V gene lookup returns CDR1 SGHRS and CDR2 YFSETQ. The CDR3 here is CASSRGRQETQYF. The CDR3, as DNA: TGCGCCAGCAGCCGGGGGAGACAAGAGACCCAGTACTTC.

The J gene is TRBJ2-1, the V gene TRBV7-2, with 11 bases lining up with TRBD2. The trim removed 5 bases at V and 8 bases at J, leaving 8 bases unmatched. This CDR3 is 15 amino acids long. Germline V gives CDR1 SGHTA, CDR2 FQGNSA. Here the CDR3 DNA reads TGTGCCAGCAGCAATAGACTAGCGGGAAGACATGAGCAGTTCTTC. Amino acids: CASSNRLAGRHEQFF.

Only one count was recorded for this clone. The chain is built from TRBV28 and TRBJ2-1; D is possibly TRBD2 (5 bases). Trimming removed 6 bases at V and 12 bases at J, with 15 bases between. Germline V lookup: CDR1 MDHEN, CDR2 SYDVKM. This CDR3 spans 12 amino acids. The CDR3 region is CASSLFSRGQFF. CDR3 nucleotide sequence: TGTGCCAGCAGCCTGTTCTCCCGGGGGCAGTTCTTC.

The rearrangement uses TRBV27 and TRBJ2-2; D possibly corresponds to TRBD2 (5 bases). CDR1 is MNHEY, CDR2 SMNVEV, per germline (reference sequence). Trimming removed 6 bases at V and 4 bases at J, with 18 bases between. This CDR3 is built from 16 residues. CDR3 nucleotide sequence: TGTGCCAGCAGCCCGGTCGCGGGCCGGAGCACCGGGGAGCTGTTTTTT. Amino acids: CASSPVAGRSTGELFF.

The chain recombines TRBV5-4 with TRBJ2-7, with 7 nucleotides matching TRBD1. CDR1 and CDR2 (germline): SGHNT, YYREEE (reference sequence). CDR3 length: 15 amino acids. Trimming took 3 bases from V and 2 from J; bases not matched to a gene: 8. CDR3 coding DNA: TGTGCCAGCAGCTCTCAGGGGGTTCCCCCCTACGAGCAGTACTTC. Translation gives CASSSQGVPPYEQYF.

The chain has TRBV28 and TRBJ2-2; D is uncertain. The CDR3 consists of 12 residues. Germline assignment: CDR1 MDHEN and CDR2 SYDVKM. Trimming left V 7 bases short and J 4 bases short, with 7 bases between. CDR3 region: CASKLLTGELFF. Here the CDR3 DNA reads TGTGCCAGCAAGCTTCTCACCGGGGAGCTGTTTTTT.

The chain combines TRBV27 with TRBJ2-7; D possibly corresponds to TRBD1 (5 bases). CDR3 size: 14 residues. V was cut by 5 bases and J by 3 bases, with 14 bases left in between. Germline V gives CDR1 MNHEY, CDR2 SMNVEV (reference sequence). The CDR3: CASSPVVQGYEQYF. The CDR3 DNA sequence: TGTGCCAGCAGTCCGGTCGTTCAGGGCTACGAGCAGTACTTC.

The V gene is TRBV28, the J gene TRBJ1-2; D gene unclear. The V and J ends lost 7 bases and 6 bases respectively, with 15 bases between them. The CDR3 has 13 amino acids. Germline CDR1 and CDR2: MDHEN and SYDVKM. The CDR3 nucleotides are TGTGCCAGCAACAAACAACAGATGGATGGCTACACCTTC. This sequence encodes CASNKQQMDGYTF.

CDR3 nucleotides: TGTGCCAGCAGTAACACAGGGGGCGTCCAAGAGACCCAGTACTTC. Its translation is CASSNTGGVQETQYF. The chain carries TRBV28 and TRBJ2-5; 9 bases are a match to TRBD1. The V segment lost 5 bases and the J segment 1 base; nucleotides outside the gene matches: 5. The CDR3 covers 15 residues. Germline V CDR1 and CDR2: MDHEN, SYDVKM.

The V and J genes are TRBV7-2 and TRBJ2-7, with D possibly TRBD1 on 5 matching bases. The germline V gene has CDR1 SGHTA and CDR2 FQGNSA. The V and J ends lost 1 base and 1 base respectively, with 11 bases between them. This CDR3 contains 15 residues. The CDR3 nucleotides read TGTGCCAGCAGCTTAGACACAGGAACGTCCTACGAGCAGTACTTC. This translates into CASSLDTGTSYEQYF.

This rearrangement joins TRBV7-8 to TRBJ1-2; D unclear. The V end lost 0 bases, the J end lost 4 bases, and 12 bases lay between the germline ends. From germline, CDR1 is SGHVS and CDR2 FQNEAQ. The CDR3 length is 15 residues. The CDR3 sequence is CASSLASSLPYGYTF. The CDR3 coding sequence is TGTGCCAGCAGCTTAGCGTCGTCCCTCCCCTATGGCTACACCTTC.

This chain connects TRBV27 to TRBJ2-2; tentatively, D is TRBD1 (6 bases). Germline V gene lookup returns CDR1 MNHEY and CDR2 SMNVEV (reference sequence). Between the trimmed V and J ends, which lost 3 bases and 0 bases, there was a span of 11 bases. The CDR3 has 16 residues. CDR3 region: CASSFNRVSNTGELFF. The CDR3 nucleotides read TGTGCCAGCAGTTTCAACAGGGTTTCGAACACCGGGGAGCTGTTTTTT.

The V gene is TRBV5-6, the J gene TRBJ1-1; D is unresolved. Germline V CDR1 and CDR2: SGHDT, YYEEEE. V was shortened by 0 bases and J by 2 bases, with 5 bases between the two germline ends. The CDR3 covers 13 residues. In nucleotides, the CDR3 is TGTGCCAGCAGCTTGGTCCGTAACACTGAAGCTTTCTTT. Its translation: CASSLVRNTEAFF.

This rearrangement joins TRBV28 to TRBJ2-7; TRBD1 matches at 10 bases. With V trimmed by 5 bases and J by 2 bases, 12 bases remained unmatched. This CDR3 has 17 residues. Germline lookup yields CDR1 MDHEN and CDR2 SYDVKM. The CDR3 loop reads CASSVSPGQGIAYEQYF. The CDR3 coding sequence is TGTGCCAGCAGTGTATCCCCGGGACAGGGGATCGCCTACGAGCAGTACTTC.

This chain uses TRBV9 with TRBJ2-2, with 16 nucleotides matching TRBD2. The CDR3 runs to 20 residues. The J segment lost 4 bases and the V segment lost 4 bases, leaving 13 bases of the junction unmatched. Germline CDR1 is SGDLS and CDR2 is YYNGEE. The CDR3 sequence is CASSTRAGLAGGPGTGELFF. The CDR3, as DNA: TGTGCCAGCAGCACCCGGGCGGGACTAGCGGGAGGGCCGGGCACCGGGGAGCTGTTTTTT.

J is TRBJ2-7 and V is TRBV28; TRBD1 aligns across 11 bases. The CDR3 is 13 amino acids. From germline, CDR1 is MDHEN and CDR2 SYDVKM. Trimming cost V 6 bases and J 4 bases; bases outside gene matches: 2. The CDR3 nucleotides read TGTGCCAGCAGAGGACAGGGGGCATACGAGCAGTACTTC. It yields the protein CASRGQGAYEQYF.

Turning to this clone: The junction does not match germline at one end; this may be a read error. The rearrangement uses TRBV7-7 and TRBJ2-1, with D maybe TRBD2 (6 bases). CDR3 length: 13 amino acids. CDR1 and CDR2 (germline): SSHAT, FNYEAQ (reference sequence). CDR3 DNA: TGTGCTAGCAGCTTAGGTGCGGGGAATGAGCAGTTCTTC. It codes for CASSLGAGNEQFF.

This clone was found once. The chain couples TRBV5-6 to TRBJ1-4, with D tentatively TRBD1 (6 bases). This CDR3 has 16 amino acids. V gave up 3 bases and J gave up 6 bases, with 18 bases separating them. The germline V gene has CDR1 SGHDT and CDR2 YYEEEE. The CDR3 DNA sequence: TGTGCCAGCAGCTCCTCAAATGGACAGATTGATGAAAAACTGTTTTTT. Protein sequence: CASSSSNGQIDEKLFF.

CDR3 coding DNA: TGTGCCAGCACCGATTCGGGAGGGGAGACCCAGTACTTC. It specifies CASTDSGGETQYF. This sequence joins TRBV19 and TRBJ2-5; TRBD2 matches at 8 bases. V trimming: 9 bases; J trimming: 5 bases; junction bases outside the gene matches: 8. This CDR3 spans 13 amino acids. The V gene's germline CDR1 is LNHDA and CDR2 SQIVND (reference sequence).

The chain recombines TRBV5-1 with TRBJ1-1, with D perhaps matching TRBD1 (6 bases). Between the trimmed V and J ends, which lost 0 bases and 5 bases, there was a span of 14 bases. The CDR3 consists of 15 residues. Germline V CDR1 and CDR2: SGHRS, YFSETQ. The CDR3 protein is CASSLVSGAGTEAFF. The CDR3 region has the DNA TGCGCCAGCAGCTTGGTTTCAGGGGCCGGGACTGAAGCTTTCTTT.

This chain joins TRBV25-1 and TRBJ2-6; 13 nucleotides align to TRBD2. Losses at the gene ends were 2 bases for V and 0 bases for J; bases not matched to a gene: 1. CDR1 is MGHDK and CDR2 is SYGVNS in the germline V gene. CDR3 length: 18 residues. The CDR3 sequence is CASSETSGGGSGANVLTF. The CDR3 coding sequence is TGTGCCAGCAGTGAAACTAGCGGGGGGGGCTCTGGGGCCAACGTCCTGACTTTC.

This chain links TRBV10-1 with TRBJ2-7; 10 positions match TRBD1. This CDR3 has 18 residues. V was clipped by 2 bases and J by 2 bases; unmatched bases: 12. Germline-derived CDR1 and CDR2 are WNHNN and SYGVQD (reference sequence). CDR3 bases: TGCGCCAGCAGTGAGAGGATACCGGGACAGGGGCCCACCTACGAGCAGTACTTC. Encoded protein: CASSERIPGQGPTYEQYF.

The chain employs TRBV6-5 and TRBJ1-2; D is possibly TRBD1 (6 bases). The germline V gene encodes CDR1 MNHEY and CDR2 SVGAGI. Trimming took 5 bases from V and 2 from J, leaving 12 bases between them. The CDR3 consists of 14 residues. The CDR3 DNA is TGTGCCAGCAGTCCTTTACAGGGAAACTATGGCTACACCTTC. It is translated as CASSPLQGNYGYTF.

This chain joins TRBV7-8 and TRBJ2-2; D remains ambiguous. The CDR3 runs 12 residues. Trimming took off 5 bases at V and 5 bases at J, with 6 bases between the two ends. CDR1 is SGHVS, CDR2 FQNEAQ, per germline. CDR3 bases: TGTGCCAGCAGCACCAGTACCGGGGAGCTGTTTTTT. It is translated as CASSTSTGELFF.

The J gene is TRBJ1-2, the V gene TRBV19, with TRBD1 matching over 9 bases. The CDR3 totals 16 residues. The ends lost 5 bases at V and 4 bases at J; junction bases unmatched: 11. CDR1 and CDR2 from the germline V gene are LNHDA and SQIVND (reference sequence). The chain's CDR3 is CASSSSPGQGIYGYTF. DNA for the CDR3: TGTGCCAGTAGTTCCTCTCCGGGACAGGGCATCTATGGCTACACCTTC.

This chain uses TRBV6-6 with TRBJ2-5; D gene unclear. The CDR3 runs 12 residues. CDR1 and CDR2 from the germline V gene are MNHNY and SVGAGI (reference sequence). Trimming pared 5 bases from V and 5 bases from J, leaving 9 bases between. CDR3 in DNA: TGTGCCAGCAGTCCCGTAGAGGAGACCCAGTACTTC. Translated: CASSPVEETQYF.